Below, one T cell receptor beta chain is given with its context. The antigen remains undetermined. This CDR3 contains 14 residues. Germline CDR1 reads SGHNT; CDR2 reads YENEEA. The germline V and J ends were trimmed by 3 bases and 1 base, with 9 bases remaining between them. The study profiled TCR beta VDJ and CDR3 using genomic DNA as template. TCRdb passed the reads through MiXCR, listing each CDR3 protein once. The sample contains about 130,000 distinct CDR3 sequences, around 48% of which appear only once. This specimen comes from a study of CD8+CD57+ T cells in acquired aplastic anemia. Overall study context: CD4+ and CD8+ cells, once sorted, gave DNA averaging 3.2 ug.

Findings of the study overall: Some 28 CD8+ CDR3 sequences occurred in both the patients and the controls. Patient and control CD8+ Simpson's diversity was not significantly different.

The chain combines TRBV11-3 with TRBJ1-1; tentative D call: TRBD1 (5 bases). Sequences were obtained from sorted CD4+, CD8+, or CD8+CD57+ T cells (not recorded which) from PBMCs. The receptor's source is a human donor in good health, serving as a control. The CDR3 loop reads CASSFGRANTEAFF. CDR3 DNA: TGTGCCAGCAGCTTTGGCAGGGCGAACACTGAAGCTTTCTTT.